The T cell receptor beta chain under discussion was sequenced for a study of blood T cell repertoires in COVID-19 (TCRdb year 2020). Context from the whole study: The collaborator samples originated in the United States, Italy and Spain and spanned the acute and convalescent phases of COVID-19. Samples were obtained from the ongoing ImmuneRACE study (first 160 participants) and from 1,200 or so subjects provided by 6 global collaborators. A de-identified subject ID, COVID-19 status, age in years and sex were almost always included in the sample metadata. The repertoires were made available in a free public database intended to serve as a resource for research on the immune response to SARS-CoV-2. Subjects who had been exposed to COVID-19, were actively infected with it, or had recovered from it provided the deeply sampled blood TCRbeta repertoires that made up the dataset. HLA class I and class II types, where available, came from metadata supplied by the sample provider rather than from assay-based typing. The material from the prospective study consisted of cDNA or gDNA derived from T cells, B-cell-depleted T cells, or PBMCs.

Collaborating institutions collected whole blood in K2EDTA tubes following their own protocols. For TCRbeta analysis, collaborators shipped samples in one of three forms: frozen whole blood, isolated PBMCs, or DNA extracted from either of those sample types. The immunoSEQ Assay, a bias-controlled multiplex PCR, was used to amplify TCRbeta CDR3 regions from genomic DNA. Turning to the authors' computational methods: The number of nucleated cells in each sample was estimated by amplification of reference gene primers within the assay. To quantify the absolute abundance of each unique TCRbeta CDR3 rearrangement, sequence reads were collapsed and filtered. For each sample, productive Simpson clonality was calculated by taking the square root of Simpson's diversity index across productive rearrangements. Sourced from immuneACCESS, this table was stored by TCRdb with only in-frame sequences that have V and J called. A share of the clones is absent; for the studies checked, an unresolved V gene accounts for under half, and the remainder has no known explanation. The V and J calls and the clone size are those of that table, but D and trimming were determined from the DNA. Across this sample there are nearly 100,000 clones, with approximately 84% seen only once. The ten largest account for 15% to 20% of the sample.

The CDR3 measures 16 amino acids from cysteine to phenylalanine. Only CDR3 DNA is held: 48 bases, read in frame from base 1. V lost 0 bases and J lost 6 bases; the stretch between them is 17 bases long. CDR1 and CDR2 are read off the germline V gene as SGHTA and FQGTGA. General conclusions and limits of the study: How much clinical and demographic metadata was included differed by source and by participant, and the metadata was provided uncurated.

Turning to this clone: Its antigen is currently not known. Base quality data are lacking; no much larger clone is found one base away.

Sample: peripheral blood. The TCR comes from a woman aged 55-69 years with acute or convalescent COVID-19. The chain is assembled from TRBV7-3 and TRBJ1-1, with TRBD1 perhaps the D gene, on 5 matching bases. The CDR3 sequence is CASSLTGPGGAAEAFF. The nucleotide sequence is TGTGCCAGCAGCTTAACGGGCCCGGGAGGGGCGGCTGAAGCTTTCTTT.